The 9 T cell receptor beta chains given below trace back to one sample, sequenced in a study of response to subunit inactivated influenza vaccine. Via MiXCR, TCRdb re-called the RT-PCR reads, giving one row per CDR3 protein. The data contain roughly 190,000 distinct CDR3 sequences, roughly 14% of them seen just once; the ten biggest clones take up 26%. The material sequenced was CD8+ T cells sorted from PBMCs, taken about 5 days after vaccination. These receptors all come from a man aged 50 to 60 who received an inactivated influenza vaccine.

This sequence joins TRBV9 and TRBJ1-1; 11 nucleotides agree with TRBD1. Germline CDR1 and CDR2: SGDLS and YYNGEE. J lost 4 bases, V lost 3 bases, and 2 bases had no gene match. CDR3 length equals 14 residues. Here the CDR3 DNA reads TGTGCCAGCAGCGGGACAGGGGGCGGCACTGAAGCTTTCTTT. Protein sequence: CASSGTGGGTEAFF.

In DNA form, the CDR3 reads TGTGCCAGCAGCTTACGGGAACCCTACGAGCAGTACTTC. This codes for CASSLREPYEQYF. This chain uses TRBV7-2 with TRBJ2-7; weak D call: TRBD2 (5 bases). CDR1 and CDR2 from the germline V gene are SGHTA and FQGNSA. Trimming cost V 2 bases and J 2 bases, with 7 bases left between them. This CDR3 contains 13 residues.

V and J are TRBV19 and TRBJ2-1; TRBD1 might be the D (6 bases). V was pared by 3 bases and J by 8 bases, with 14 bases between. From germline, CDR1 is LNHDA and CDR2 SQIVND (reference sequence). The CDR3 is 14 amino acids. CDR3 bases: TGTGCCAGTAGTATGGGTTTGAGGGGGTATGAGCAGTTCTTC. It specifies CASSMGLRGYEQFF.

This CDR3 reads CATSREPSGSQETQYF. The CDR3 nucleotides are TGTGCCACCAGCAGAGAGCCTAGCGGGAGCCAAGAGACCCAGTACTTC. The chain links TRBV15 to TRBJ2-5, with 10 bases lining up with TRBD2. V lost 0 bases and J lost 1; bases outside the gene matches: 2. The CDR3 is 16 residues long. From germline, CDR1 is LNHNV and CDR2 YYDKDF (reference sequence).

V and J are TRBV15 and TRBJ1-5; tentative D call: TRBD1 (5 bases). Trimming removed 1 base from V and 0 bases from J, with 19 bases in between. CDR1 is LNHNV, CDR2 YYDKDF, per germline (reference sequence). CDR3 size: 19 residues. CDR3 coding DNA: TGTGCCACCAGCAGAGGCCCTGGTGGAGGGGAAAGTAGCAATCAGCCCCAGCATTTT. Protein product: CATSRGPGGGESSNQPQHF.

This clonotype occurred a few times. The chain has TRBV6-2 or TRBV6-3 and TRBJ2-7; D is unclear. This CDR3 is 14 amino acids long. Germline V CDR1 and CDR2: MNHEY, SVGEGT. V dropped 4 bases and J dropped 4 bases, with 14 bases sitting between them. The CDR3 reads CASSFRSVNYEQYF. As DNA, the CDR3 is TGTGCCAGCAGTTTCCGATCGGTGAATTACGAGCAGTACTTC.

The table lists this clonotype with a few counts. This chain joins TRBV7-3 and TRBJ2-3; D possibly uses TRBD1 or TRBD2 (5 bases each). In germline, CDR1 is SGHTA, CDR2 FQGTGA. Trimming left V 4 bases short and J 3 bases short, with 14 bases between. This CDR3 region has 15 residues. CDR3 sequence reads: CASSSRGGATDTQYF. The CDR3 DNA is TGTGCCAGCAGCTCCCGTGGGGGAGCAACAGATACGCAGTATTTT.

The chain recombines TRBV4-3 with TRBJ2-2, with D perhaps TRBD1 or TRBD2 (5 bases each). This CDR3 is built from 18 residues. Germline assignment: CDR1 LGHNA and CDR2 YSLEER. V was trimmed by 0 bases and J by 0 bases, leaving 14 bases between them. Here the CDR3 reads CASSQDPGPSANTGELFF. As DNA, the CDR3 is TGCGCCAGCAGCCAAGACCCGGGACCCTCAGCGAACACCGGGGAGCTGTTTTTT.

The V gene is TRBV10-3, the J gene TRBJ1-1; unclear D gene. Germline assignment: CDR1 ENHRY and CDR2 SYGVKD. Deletions cut 7 bases from V and 0 bases from J, with 18 bases between. The CDR3 is 16 amino acids. The DNA for the CDR3 is TGTGCCATCAAACCCATGGACTACCGACTGAACACTGAAGCTTTCTTT. As protein: CAIKPMDYRLNTEAFF.